This record covers a single TCR beta chain. Its antigen remains unknown. TCRdb's copy holds only in-frame clones and misses some; the assay was immunoSEQ multiplex PCR. This table holds about 350,000 clones, 70% to 90% found once. Documented treatment: about 20 received Ad26.COV2.S at low or high dose, single or two shots; about 5 received placebo; per-sample allocation not given. The samples were gathered on day 63 after the first injection of vaccine or placebo. This record comes from a study of Ad26.COV2.S vaccination and SARS-CoV-2 variants. Findings and limits, study-wide: The TCR-based breadth and depth measures might underestimate overall T cell responses.

Germline assignment: CDR1 SGHRS and CDR2 YFSETQ. This CDR3 has 15 residues. V was clipped by 4 bases and J by 7 bases; unmatched bases: 10. The chain combines TRBV5-1 with TRBJ1-5, with 8 positions matching TRBD1. Sequencing used peripheral blood, obtained in a trial of Ad26.COV2.S vaccine versus placebo. The sequence derives from a person between 18 and 65 years old who received the Ad26.COV2.S COVID-19 vaccine or a placebo. The DNA for the CDR3 is TGCGCCAGCAGCCTCGACAGGGGCCTAGGACAGCCCCAGCATTTT. It codes for CASSLDRGLGQPQHF.